This entry is about one T cell receptor beta chain. Sequenced by immunoSEQ multiplex PCR; TCRdb stores in-frame clones only, minus some. This sample carries approximately 190,000 clones, about 86% of them seen once, and the ten largest clones take roughly an eighth. The sample belongs to a study of blood T cell repertoires in COVID-19. V shed 0 bases and J 2 bases; nucleotides not matched to a gene: 2. The V gene's germline CDR1 is SGHTA and CDR2 FQGNSA. This CDR3 has 15 amino acids. This sequence originates from a man aged 30 to 39 with active or convalescent COVID-19. The material sequenced was peripheral blood. The V call is TRBV7-2, the J call TRBJ2-3; 7 nucleotides align to TRBD2. The CDR3 reads CASSLAAGNTDTQYF. The CDR3 region has the DNA TGTGCCAGCAGCTTAGCAGCGGGGAACACAGATACGCAGTATTTT.